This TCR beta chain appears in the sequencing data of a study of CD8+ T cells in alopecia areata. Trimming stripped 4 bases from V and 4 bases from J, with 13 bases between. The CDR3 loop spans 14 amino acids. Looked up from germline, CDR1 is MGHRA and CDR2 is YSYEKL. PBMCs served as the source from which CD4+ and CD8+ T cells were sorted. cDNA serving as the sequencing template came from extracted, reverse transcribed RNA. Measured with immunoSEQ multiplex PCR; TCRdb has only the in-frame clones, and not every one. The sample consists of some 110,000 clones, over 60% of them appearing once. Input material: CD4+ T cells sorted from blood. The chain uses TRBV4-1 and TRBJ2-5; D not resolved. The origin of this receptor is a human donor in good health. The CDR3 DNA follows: TGCGCCAGCAGCCTAAAAGGTCCTCCAGAGACCCAGTACTTC. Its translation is CASSLKGPPETQYF.